These 9 T cell receptor beta chains were sequenced from one sample in a study of OX40 agonist ivuxolimab in advanced cancers. Generated by immunoSEQ multiplex PCR, the TCRdb table keeps only in-frame clones and is missing some. Counted here are tens of thousands of clones, 75% to 90% occurring once; the ten biggest clones make up around 16%. The starting material was CD4+ or CD8+ T cells sorted from blood, obtained in a trial of the OX40 agonist ivuxolimab. The receptors here all came from an adult with an advanced solid tumor such as melanoma, head and neck, liver or kidney cancer.

This chain uses TRBV19 with TRBJ2-3, with D possibly matching TRBD2 (6 bases). CDR3 length equals 16 residues. Germline V lookup: CDR1 LNHDA, CDR2 SQIVND (reference sequence). V lost 3 bases and J 6 bases, leaving 19 bases between the germline ends. The CDR3 is CASSIPGSPAADTQYF. DNA for the CDR3: TGTGCCAGTAGTATCCCCGGGAGCCCAGCCGCTGATACGCAGTATTTT.

The chain combines TRBV21-1 with TRBJ2-7; no DNA check was done on the table's D call, TRBD1. TRBV21-1 is a documented pseudogene. The CDR3 runs to 17 residues. CDR3 loop: CASSKPPRQGVTYEQYF. The DNA of the CDR3 is TGTGCCAGCAGCAAACCACCCAGACAGGGGGTAACCTACGAGCAGTACTTC.

This chain's CDR3 is CASSYSAYNEQFF. The CDR3 bases are TGTGCCAGCAGTTACTCTGCCTACAATGAGCAGTTCTTC. The J gene is TRBJ2-1, the V gene TRBV6-6; D is ambiguous. V lost 0 bases and J lost 2, with 2 bases in between. Per the germline V gene, CDR1 is MNHNY and CDR2 is SVGAGI (reference sequence). The CDR3 loop spans 13 amino acids.

V gene TRBV29-1 combines with J gene TRBJ1-5, with D possibly matching TRBD1 (5 bases). Germline CDR1 reads SQVTM; CDR2 reads ANQGSEA. This CDR3 comprises 16 residues. V shed 8 bases and J shed 0 bases, with 20 bases lying between them. CDR3 loop: CSSPARGINSNQPQHF. The CDR3 DNA sequence: TGCAGCTCCCCCGCAAGGGGAATTAATAGCAATCAGCCCCAGCATTTT.

Only one count was recorded for this clone. The V call is TRBV5-6, the J call TRBJ1-1; D ambiguous. CDR3 length: 14 amino acids. Germline CDR1 is SGHDT and CDR2 is YYEEEE. V was shortened by 4 bases and J by 2 bases, with 12 bases between the two germline ends. In DNA, the CDR3 is TGTGCCAGCAGCCCGTCCGTCGTCAACACTGAAGCTTTCTTT. It yields the protein CASSPSVVNTEAFF.

V and J are TRBV10-1 and TRBJ1-1; D unresolved. This CDR3 comprises 13 residues. The V gene's germline CDR1 is WNHNN and CDR2 SYGVQD (reference sequence). V lost 3 bases to trimming and J lost 5 bases, with 10 bases between them. The CDR3: CASSERFGTEAFF. The CDR3 DNA is TGCGCCAGCAGTGAACGGTTCGGTACTGAAGCTTTCTTT.

J is TRBJ1-1 and V is TRBV29-1; D gene unclear. CDR3 length equals 15 residues. Deletions cut 5 bases from V and 0 bases from J, with 16 bases between. Germline values: CDR1 SQVTM, CDR2 ANQGSEA. CDR3 region: CSVTTLRAVNTEAFF. Written as DNA, the CDR3 is TGCAGCGTTACCACCCTGAGGGCGGTGAACACTGAAGCTTTCTTT.

The rearrangement links TRBV7-9 to TRBJ2-1; possible D gene TRBD1, 8 bases. CDR3 length: 16 residues. V gave up 5 bases and J gave up 4 bases, with 18 bases separating them. In germline, CDR1 is SEHNR, CDR2 FQNEAQ (reference sequence). The CDR3 nucleotides are TGTGCCAGCAGCCACAGGGGGGGGCTTCAATACAATGAGCAGTTCTTC. Translation: CASSHRGGLQYNEQFF. Based on the CDR3 plus reference TRBV7-9 and TRBJ2-1, the full variable domain is DTGVSQNPRHKITKRGQNVTFRCDPISEHNRLYWYRQTLGQGPEFLTYFQNEAQLEKSRLLSDRFSAERPKGSFSTLEIQRTEQGDSAMYLCASSHRGGLQYNEQFFGPGTRLTVL.

The genes are TRBV9 and TRBJ2-7; the match to TRBD2 covers 10 bases. Germline assignment: CDR1 SGDLS and CDR2 YYNGEE. The CDR3 sequence is 16 residues long. V shed 3 bases and J 1 base; nucleotides not matched to a gene: 7. CDR3 sequence reads: CASSASGTSVSYEQYF. CDR3 nucleotide sequence: TGTGCCAGCAGCGCCTCCGGGACTAGCGTATCCTACGAGCAGTACTTC.